Described below is a single TCR beta chain sequence and its context. This clonotype has only a few counts. Its specific antigen is unknown. Base quality data are lacking; no much larger clone is found one base away. Library prep was done by PCR. Data came from an Illumina HiSeq 2500. TCR libraries were prepared with molecular barcoding, using unique molecular identifiers to normalize TCRbeta repertoire quantification. TCRdb itself trimmed the public reads at Q25 with fastp, ran MiXCR and retained productive beta chains. Rows are unified per CDR3 protein, each entry keeping the most common DNA and genes. The sample records a few hundred thousand distinct CDR3 sequences, over 25% of which are singletons. The ten biggest clones cover around a third of the sample. The data were obtained in a study of T-cell reconstitution after alpha-beta-depleted transplantation in children (dated by TCRdb to the mid-2010s). Some background on the complete study: The study quantitatively tracked T-cell immune reconstitution after TCRalphabeta/CD19-depleted allogeneic hematopoietic cell transplantation in children using TCR repertoire profiling.

Here is what the overall study found, with its caveats: Over subsequent months, a decline in hyperexpanded clone frequencies was noted, and after one year, T-cell counts and TCRbeta diversity were mostly ascribed to newly produced T cells. The high TCRbeta diversity at day 60 in some patients was ascribed to recipient T cells and intrathymic progenitors that had survived conditioning. Apparently early alphabetaT-cell count recovery about two months after transplant reportedly relied on only several hundred rapidly expanded clones derived from non-depleted graft cells.

Trimming at the junction amounts to 4 bases on V and 4 bases on J, and the germline ends lie 6 bases apart. From a lookup of the germline V gene, CDR1 and CDR2 are ENHRY and SYGVKD. Its CDR3 holds 12 amino acids, cysteine through phenylalanine. Only the CDR3 DNA stays, 36 bases, in frame from base 1. The treatment or condition label on this specimen signifies: allogeneic hematopoietic cell transplantation with graft depleted of TCRalphabeta T cells and CD19 B cells. The children who served as transplant recipients had been given grafts of TCRalphabeta/CD19-depleted allogeneic hematopoietic cells. The V gene is TRBV10-3 and the J gene is TRBJ2-3; a weak D assignment points to TRBD1 (5 bases agree). The sequence was collected from a boy in the first two years of life with Wiskott-Aldrich syndrome, due to receive a stem cell transplant. Source: PBMCs, taken before TCRalphabeta/CD19-depleted stem cell transplant. The DNA sequence reads TGTGCCATCAGTGTAGGGGCAGATACGCAGTATTTT. This yields the protein CAISVGADTQYF.